These T cell receptor beta chains were read from a single sample in a study of cytomegalovirus exposure and HLA in healthy donors. This table comes from immunoSEQ multiplex PCR, and its TCRdb copy is limited to in-frame clones, with some not included. The sample lists about 180,000 clones, around 80% seen once, with around 1.5% in the top ten. The sample was PBMCs. The origin of the receptors is a man younger than 35 in good health and CMV-seronegative. CDR3s leave out the opening cysteine and the closing phenylalanine or tryptophan. The order of the fields is J gene, V gene, CDR3 protein.

j_call: TRBJ2-1
v_call: TRBV15
cdr3_aa: ATSRDETAHNEQF

j_call: TRBJ2-1
v_call: TRBV4-2
cdr3_aa: ASSQADRVGEQF

j_call: TRBJ2-3
v_call: TRBV21-1
cdr3_aa: ATQTAYTHTDTQY

j_call: TRBJ2-3
v_call: TRBV6-4
cdr3_aa: ASSEGTSTDTQY

j_call: TRBJ2-7
v_call: TRBV7-9
cdr3_aa: ASSFGDIPYEQY

j_call: TRBJ1-5
v_call: TRBV5-4
cdr3_aa: ASSRTGDNQPQH

j_call: TRBJ2-5
v_call: TRBV29-1
cdr3_aa: SVRTSGQETQY

j_call: TRBJ2-3
v_call: TRBV15
cdr3_aa: ATGPGGGALTDTQY

j_call: TRBJ2-1
v_call: TRBV4-3
cdr3_aa: ASSPGDWKGNEQF

j_call: TRBJ1-2
v_call: TRBV7-2
cdr3_aa: ASSFHNYGYT

j_call: TRBJ1-2
v_call: TRBV5-8
cdr3_aa: ASSPGQGINYGYT

j_call: TRBJ1-4
v_call: TRBV21-1
cdr3_aa: ASSSLYRDSNEKLF

j_call: TRBJ2-1
v_call: TRBV5-6
cdr3_aa: ASSLFADNEQF

j_call: TRBJ1-1
v_call: TRBV29-1
cdr3_aa: SVQKEAYTEAF

j_call: TRBJ2-1
v_call: TRBV5-1
cdr3_aa: ASSPVAGQGEYNEQF

j_call: TRBJ2-5
v_call: TRBV11-3
cdr3_aa: ASSLQYQEETQY

j_call: TRBJ2-4
v_call: TRBV19
cdr3_aa: ATTDRGGKNIQY

j_call: TRBJ2-3
v_call: TRBV27
cdr3_aa: ASRLAGEDTQY

j_call: TRBJ2-5
v_call: TRBV7-2
cdr3_aa: ASSQVSGGGETQY

j_call: TRBJ2-3
v_call: TRBV5-1
cdr3_aa: ASSWPSGGSTDTQY

j_call: TRBJ2-7
v_call: TRBV7-2
cdr3_aa: ASSLGLLTHEQY

j_call: TRBJ1-1
v_call: TRBV11-3
cdr3_aa: AVTGDPLNTEAF

j_call: TRBJ2-5
v_call: TRBV6-1
cdr3_aa: ASSAIRTSGRLRQETQY

j_call: TRBJ2-6
v_call: TRBV10-3
cdr3_aa: AIAVGFNSGANVLT

j_call: TRBJ2-5
v_call: TRBV7-2
cdr3_aa: ASSLRAETQY

j_call: TRBJ1-5
v_call: TRBV6-6
cdr3_aa: ASSLMAGQPQH

j_call: TRBJ2-7
v_call: TRBV19
cdr3_aa: ASSRTSGSYEQY

j_call: TRBJ2-7
v_call: TRBV11-3
cdr3_aa: ASSSTSGSYEQY

j_call: TRBJ2-1
v_call: TRBV7-3
cdr3_aa: ASSPYRVQEQF

j_call: TRBJ1-1
v_call: TRBV19
cdr3_aa: ASSTGVWAF

j_call: TRBJ2-4
v_call: TRBV5-1
cdr3_aa: ATSGRENIQY

j_call: TRBJ1-2
v_call: TRBV6-6
cdr3_aa: ASMTEGFYGYT

j_call: TRBJ2-5
v_call: TRBV5-1
cdr3_aa: ASSSGGSEETQY

j_call: TRBJ1-5
v_call: TRBV15
cdr3_aa: ATRESGALSNQPQH

j_call: TRBJ2-6
v_call: TRBV19
cdr3_aa: ATADRGGANVLT

j_call: TRBJ1-1
v_call: TRBV7-9
cdr3_aa: ASRKGGINTEAF

j_call: TRBJ1-2
v_call: TRBV7-9
cdr3_aa: SSSLVGGTGSNYGYT

j_call: TRBJ1-6
v_call: TRBV27
cdr3_aa: ASSLSIGTGNNSPLH

j_call: TRBJ1-6
v_call: TRBV7-2
cdr3_aa: ASSLEGSSPLH

j_call: TRBJ2-5
v_call: TRBV5-1
cdr3_aa: ASSLVATGRIQETQY